This is a list of T cell receptor beta chains from one sample in a study of cytomegalovirus exposure and HLA in healthy donors. Using immunoSEQ multiplex PCR, the repertoire was profiled, and TCRdb retains in-frame clones only, with some absent. The sample contains about 130,000 clones, roughly 75% of which appear only once. Input material: PBMCs. All receptors derive from a man aged 25-40 years in good health and CMV-seropositive. CDR3s leave out the opening cysteine and the closing phenylalanine or tryptophan. Clone size appears in some rows only: once, few, many, or a class for an expanded clone.

j_call: TRBJ2-7; clone_size: .; v_call: TRBV5-3; cdr3_aa: ARRKQNNPHRSYEQY
j_call: TRBJ2-5; clone_size: .; v_call: TRBV27; cdr3_aa: ASSFLRETQETQY
j_call: TRBJ1-2; clone_size: .; v_call: TRBV19; cdr3_aa: ASSPGYGYT
j_call: TRBJ2-1; clone_size: .; v_call: TRBV7-6; cdr3_aa: ASSSQGWAGVWGTYNEQF
j_call: TRBJ1-1; clone_size: .; v_call: TRBV18; cdr3_aa: ASRGSVNTEAF
j_call: TRBJ1-2; clone_size: .; v_call: TRBV9; cdr3_aa: ASSVGGDYGYT
j_call: TRBJ2-3; clone_size: .; v_call: TRBV27; cdr3_aa: ASRPGFVRTDTQY
j_call: TRBJ1-2; clone_size: .; v_call: TRBV29-1; cdr3_aa: SVESAGFGYT
j_call: TRBJ2-1; clone_size: .; v_call: TRBV29-1; cdr3_aa: SVEGLADLNEQF
j_call: TRBJ2-7; clone_size: .; v_call: TRBV2; cdr3_aa: ASIRGLDEQY
j_call: TRBJ1-5; clone_size: .; v_call: TRBV30; cdr3_aa: AWKPAGQPQH
j_call: TRBJ2-6; clone_size: .; v_call: TRBV11-2; cdr3_aa: ASSPTVRGADSGANVLT
j_call: TRBJ1-3; clone_size: .; v_call: TRBV10-3; cdr3_aa: AISDMGAGGNTIY
j_call: TRBJ2-7; clone_size: .; v_call: TRBV13; cdr3_aa: ASSPSRPSYEQY
j_call: TRBJ2-2; clone_size: .; v_call: TRBV30; cdr3_aa: AWNRVPGELF
j_call: TRBJ2-3; clone_size: .; v_call: TRBV6-6; cdr3_aa: ASSYSNTVSDTQY
j_call: TRBJ1-3; clone_size: .; v_call: TRBV7-2; cdr3_aa: ASSPRGGRNTIY
j_call: TRBJ2-7; clone_size: .; v_call: TRBV7-6; cdr3_aa: ASSFERKNPHEQY
j_call: TRBJ2-1; clone_size: .; v_call: TRBV2; cdr3_aa: ASSDPAGGQF
j_call: TRBJ2-1; clone_size: .; v_call: TRBV11-2; cdr3_aa: ASSLSWGGGYNEQF
j_call: TRBJ2-7; clone_size: .; v_call: TRBV7-8; cdr3_aa: ASSITLDRAGPLYEQY
j_call: TRBJ2-5; clone_size: few; v_call: TRBV9; cdr3_aa: ASSVLSRGAIETQY